Listed below are T cell receptor beta chains from one sample, sequenced in a study of neurological immune-mediated disorders. MiXCR, applied by TCRdb to the 5' RACE reads, yields one record per CDR3 protein. This table has about 14,000 distinct CDR3 sequences, roughly 13% appearing once. The sequenced sample was CD8+ T cells from blood. These receptors all stem from a female donor with HTLV-1-associated myelopathy (HAM/TSP). Each CDR3 is given with its conserved first and last residue.

V gene	J gene	CDR3 protein
TRBV6-1	TRBJ2-7	CASSEDVRGANYEQYF
TRBV2	TRBJ2-7	CASSVRDFSYEQYF
TRBV4-1	TRBJ1-4	CASSQGGEYEKLFF
TRBV28	TRBJ2-7	CASSTTDDEQYF
TRBV25-1	TRBJ2-1	CASSELEGEAREQFF
TRBV6-5	TRBJ2-5	CASVLRGTSGLQETQYF
TRBV4-3	TRBJ2-1	CASSQEWTSGVNEQFF
TRBV6-5	TRBJ2-1	CASSYGLGGQFF
TRBV3-1	TRBJ2-7	CASSQIGSYEQYF
TRBV20-1	TRBJ2-1	CSARGDREANEQFF
TRBV6-5	TRBJ1-6	CASSPDAVTLHF
TRBV7-8	TRBJ2-7	CASSTSGGNYEQYF
TRBV7-9	TRBJ2-3	CASSLPQDKATDTQYF
TRBV15	TRBJ2-5	CATSSAGETQYF
TRBV11-2	TRBJ2-3	CASSLGVDSQGDTQYF
TRBV6-5	TRBJ2-2	CASSYLTGYANTGELFF
TRBV29-1	TRBJ1-5	CSVVWGYANQTQHF
TRBV28	TRBJ2-7	CASSSPYTALAGYYEQYF
TRBV10-3	TRBJ2-1	CATREVVNNEQFF
TRBV5-5	TRBJ2-2	CASRYGGVSTGELFF
TRBV6-4	TRBJ2-1	CDSSDSPRGPYEQFF
TRBV24-1	TRBJ2-3	CANSDIQGDTQYF
TRBV7-9	TRBJ2-5	CASSQVGRGETQYF
TRBV7-9	TRBJ2-3	CASSASSESTDTQYF
TRBV7-8	TRBJ2-7	CASREVGSYEQYF
TRBV6-5	TRBJ1-6	CASSRTGSNSPLHF
TRBV6-2/TRBV6-3	TRBJ2-7	CASSYSTTVVNYEQYF
TRBV2	TRBJ2-2	CASTGQITGELFF
TRBV6-1	TRBJ2-2	CASSLLAGTNTGELFF
TRBV29-1	TRBJ2-3	CSVEGGVFSVATQYF
TRBV29-1	TRBJ2-7	CSVEDSYEQYF
TRBV12-3/TRBV12-4	TRBJ2-3	CASSSRPVSSDTQYF
TRBV7-9	TRBJ1-4	CASSLNVPQGEKLFF
TRBV14	NA	CASSQAGSQDTQHF
TRBV7-9	TRBJ2-7	CASMRTGLGFYEQYF
TRBV6-2/TRBV6-3	TRBJ1-2	CASETSGDRAYGYTF
TRBV5-6	TRBJ1-2	CASSSTGQGDRYGYTF
TRBV6-2/TRBV6-3	TRBJ1-1	CASSYSNRVGVDTEAFF
TRBV20-1	TRBJ2-3	CSARETGHGDTQYF
TRBV12-3/TRBV12-4	TRBJ2-5	CASSPRTYQETQYF
TRBV7-9	TRBJ1-2	CASSPPSLTGDGYTF
TRBV11-2	TRBJ2-7	CASSFGVEQYF
TRBV6-5	TRBJ1-1	CASSYSTSQGSTEAFF
TRBV5-6	TRBJ1-1	CASSLTGAEAFF
TRBV28	TRBJ1-2	CASSFRGEYGYTF
TRBV5-6	TRBJ1-1	CASSTRLNTEAFF